The next 20 T cell receptor beta chains were all read from a single sample in a study of shared clonotypes between healthy human individuals (dated by TCRdb to about 2020). Libraries were prepared through the immunoSEQ multiplex PCR assay. TCRdb took over this immuneACCESS table, retaining in-frame rearrangements with V and J assigned. Such tables are incomplete; in checked studies, under half of the missing clones stem from an unresolved V gene, and the remainder is unexplained. The sample profile shows approximately 1.5 million clones; approximately 98% of them were found once. The biggest ten clones account for about 0.42% of the sample. Sequencing was done on a sample of naive CD4+ T cells sorted from blood. Read against the paper, the sample's cell subset or site label means: CD45RA+ positively selected. The source of these receptors is a man aged 25-45 years in good health.

The genes are TRBV5-1 and TRBJ2-3; D is uncertain. CDR3 size: 12 residues. CDR1 is SGHRS, CDR2 YFSETQ, per germline. The germline V and J ends were trimmed by 2 bases and 5 bases, with 6 bases remaining between them. For the CDR3, the DNA is TGCGCCAGCAGCTTAAGCCAAGATACGCAGTATTTT. Its translation is CASSLSQDTQYF.

The chain carries TRBV11-3 and TRBJ2-7, with D possibly TRBD2 on 6 matching bases. This CDR3 is 14 amino acids long. Germline assignment: CDR1 SGHNT and CDR2 YENEEA. Trimming stripped 3 bases from V and 5 bases from J, with 14 bases between. The CDR3 region is CASSFGGNIDEQYF. CDR3 nucleotide sequence: TGTGCCAGCAGCTTCGGGGGAAACATCGACGAGCAGTACTTC.

The genes are TRBV11-2 and TRBJ2-7, with D possibly TRBD1 on 6 matching bases. V lost 1 base to trimming and J lost 3 bases, with 13 bases between them. CDR1 and CDR2 (germline): SGHAT, FQNNGV. The CDR3 is made up of 15 amino acids. The chain's CDR3 is CASSLGWTARYEQYF. CDR3 in DNA: TGTGCCAGCAGCTTAGGTTGGACAGCGCGCTACGAGCAGTACTTC.

The chain links TRBV5-6 to TRBJ2-1; D unclear. Looked up from germline, CDR1 is SGHDT and CDR2 is YYEEEE. Between the trimmed V and J ends, which lost 1 base and 0 bases, there was a span of 11 bases. The CDR3 has 16 amino acids. CDR3 residues: CASSLYVGYSYNEQFF. CDR3 DNA sequence: TGTGCCAGCAGCTTGTATGTGGGGTACTCCTACAATGAGCAGTTCTTC.

V gene TRBV2 combines with J gene TRBJ2-3, with 13 nucleotides matching TRBD2. J gave up 0 bases and V 8 bases, and 5 bases lay outside the gene matches. The CDR3 consists of 16 residues. CDR1 and CDR2 (germline): SNHLY, FYNNEI. CDR3 DNA sequence: TGTGCCAGCGTTGGGACTAGCGGGGCCAGCACAGATACGCAGTATTTT. Translated, it gives CASVGTSGASTDTQYF.

The genes are TRBV29-1 and TRBJ2-3, with a tentative D call TRBD2 (6 bases). Germline assignment: CDR1 SQVTM and CDR2 ANQGSEA. V gave up 0 bases and J gave up 3 bases, with 7 bases separating them. The CDR3 sequence is 13 residues long. The CDR3, as DNA: TGCAGCGTTGAAGAAGGAGGGACAGATACGCAGTATTTT. It specifies CSVEEGGTDTQYF.

This CDR3 reads CASSYRIGADTQYF. The CDR3 coding sequence is TGTGCCAGCAGTTACCGAATAGGGGCAGATACGCAGTATTTT. The chain uses TRBV6-5 and TRBJ2-3, with D possibly TRBD1 on 5 matching bases. CDR1 and CDR2 (germline): MNHEY, SVGAGI. There are 14 residues in the CDR3. V was pared by 2 bases and J by 4 bases, with 10 bases between.

The chain joins TRBV23-1 to TRBJ1-1; 11 nucleotides agree with TRBD1. TRBV23-1 is reported as an ORF; its role is uncertain. V shed 4 bases, J shed 0 bases, and the junction held 16 bases outside the gene matches. CDR3 length: 20 residues. The DNA of the CDR3 is TGCGCCAGCAGTCCGGACAGGGGGCTTTATCGCGGACTAATGAACACTGAAGCTTTCTTT. Encoded protein: CASSPDRGLYRGLMNTEAFF.

This clone was detected once. The V call is TRBV28, the J call TRBJ1-2, with 7 bases aligning to TRBD1. Germline-derived CDR1 and CDR2 are MDHEN and SYDVKM. The V segment lost 5 bases and the J segment 6 bases; nucleotides outside the gene matches: 9. The CDR3 covers 14 residues. The CDR3 DNA is TGTGCCAGCAGTGAAACGGGACAGTCGGATGGCTACACCTTC. Amino acid sequence: CASSETGQSDGYTF.

The rearrangement uses TRBV11-2 and TRBJ1-5; 8 bases match TRBD1. Per germline, CDR1 SGHAT and CDR2 FQNNGV. V was clipped by 0 bases and J by 7 bases; unmatched bases: 8. This CDR3 region has 16 residues. CDR3 sequence (DNA): TGTGCCAGCAGCTTAGATTCGGCAGGGGGCAGGCAGCCCCAGCATTTT. The encoded protein is CASSLDSAGGRQPQHF.

This chain joins TRBV5-6 and TRBJ2-2; possibly TRBD1 for D (5 bases). The CDR3 is made up of 15 amino acids. Trimming left V 4 bases short and J 2 bases short, with 12 bases between. The V gene's germline CDR1 is SGHDT and CDR2 YYEEEE. CDR3 in DNA: TGTGCCAGCAGCCGGACAAGTATTAACACCGGGGAGCTGTTTTTT. Its protein is CASSRTSINTGELFF.

This clone was recorded only once. The chain has TRBV27 and TRBJ2-3, with TRBD1 matching 8 bases. The CDR3 contains 14 residues. V was pared by 8 bases and J by 0 bases, with 4 bases of the junction left unmatched. The germline gives CDR1 MNHEY, CDR2 SMNVEV (reference sequence). This chain's CDR3 is CASFGQGSTDTQYF. CDR3 in DNA: TGTGCCAGCTTCGGACAGGGAAGCACAGATACGCAGTATTTT.

V gene TRBV6-1 combines with J gene TRBJ1-2; D may be TRBD1 (5 bases). CDR1 is MNHNS and CDR2 is SASEGT in the germline V gene. The CDR3 spans 12 residues. V gave up 2 bases and J gave up 8 bases, with 9 bases separating them. DNA for the CDR3: TGTGCCAGCAGTGAAAACAGGCGCGGCTACACCTTC. Its protein product is CASSENRRGYTF.

The chain is built from TRBV6-1 and TRBJ2-6; a weak D match, TRBD2 (6 bases). The ends were cut back, 8 bases at V and 2 bases at J, with 13 bases in the middle. Germline lookup yields CDR1 MNHNS and CDR2 SASEGT. The CDR3 consists of 15 residues. The CDR3 loop reads CASVRGATGANVLTF. CDR3 nucleotide sequence: TGTGCCAGCGTACGCGGGGCTACTGGGGCCAACGTCCTGACTTTC.

V is TRBV7-9 and J is TRBJ1-1, with D possibly TRBD1 on 5 matching bases. Germline V gives CDR1 SEHNR, CDR2 FQNEAQ (reference sequence). Trimming removed 6 bases from V and 0 bases from J, with 14 bases in between. The CDR3 loop spans 15 amino acids. Here the CDR3 DNA reads TGTGCCAGCAGGCCTCCGGGACGGTTGAACACTGAAGCTTTCTTT. Translating it yields CASRPPGRLNTEAFF.

V gene TRBV2 combines with J gene TRBJ1-2; D is uncertain. This CDR3 is built from 15 residues. Germline V CDR1 and CDR2: SNHLY, FYNNEI. V was shortened by 6 bases and J by 9 bases, with 23 bases between the two germline ends. CDR3 loop: CASRRVRMGGERYTF. CDR3 nucleotide sequence: TGTGCCAGCAGGAGGGTTCGGATGGGCGGGGAGCGCTACACCTTC.

The V and J genes are TRBV5-1 and TRBJ2-1, with 7 nucleotides matching TRBD1. The CDR3 extends over 13 amino acids. Trimming removed 6 bases from V and 7 bases from J; junction bases left unmatched: 7. The V gene's germline CDR1 is SGHRS and CDR2 YFSETQ. CDR3 sequence: CASTLAGGNEQFF. The CDR3, as DNA: TGCGCCAGCACCCTGGCAGGGGGAAATGAGCAGTTCTTC.

The J gene is TRBJ2-1, the V gene TRBV4-1; 10 bases match TRBD2. Germline V CDR1 and CDR2: MGHRA, YSYEKL. The CDR3 runs 16 residues. The ends lost 8 bases at V and 4 bases at J; junction bases unmatched: 11. This CDR3 is CASEPGLAGVYNEQFF. CDR3 sequence (DNA): TGCGCCAGCGAGCCCGGCCTAGCGGGAGTGTACAATGAGCAGTTCTTC.

The chain recombines TRBV19 with TRBJ2-2; 12 bases fit TRBD2. CDR1 is LNHDA, CDR2 SQIVND, per germline (reference sequence). This CDR3 spans 16 amino acids. V lost 10 bases and J lost 5; bases outside the gene matches: 11. As DNA, the CDR3 is TGTGCCACCCAGACTAGCGGGAGAAGGAGGACCGGGGAGCTGTTTTTT. Translated, it gives CATQTSGRRRTGELFF.

CDR3 amino acids: CASSQAGAHSYEQYF. In DNA, the CDR3 is TGTGCCAGCAGTCAAGCAGGGGCTCATTCCTACGAGCAGTACTTC. This chain links TRBV28 with TRBJ2-7, with D tentatively TRBD1 (6 bases). V gave up 5 bases and J gave up 1 base, with 15 bases separating them. From germline, CDR1 is MDHEN and CDR2 SYDVKM. CDR3 length: 15 amino acids.